The clone carrying this T cell receptor beta chain was detected many times. Its matching antigen is unknown. TCRdb processed the 5' RACE reads anew with MiXCR; each CDR3 protein has one entry. Among more than 5,000 distinct CDR3 sequences listed, roughly 2% were seen once. The data derive from a study of CD8 T cells in ankylosing spondylitis. Study-level findings and limits: Matched ankylosing spondylitis synovial fluid reportedly showed significant enrichment of disease-linked clones. Both synovial fluid and blood in reactive arthritis had previously been reported to carry some motif variants.

Germline V lookup: CDR1 SGDLS, CDR2 YYNGEE. The CDR3 spans 15 residues. With 0 bases clipped from V and 2 bases from J, the junction kept 2 bases outside the gene matches. This receptor was identified in a male donor with ankylosing spondylitis or in good health (not recorded which). J is TRBJ2-1 and V is TRBV9; TRBD2 agrees at 7 bases. The specimen was blood, either unsorted or a sorted T cell fraction (not recorded which). The CDR3 loop reads CASSVEGLAYNEQFF. The CDR3 DNA is TGTGCCAGCAGCGTAGAAGGACTAGCCTACAATGAGCAGTTCTTC.